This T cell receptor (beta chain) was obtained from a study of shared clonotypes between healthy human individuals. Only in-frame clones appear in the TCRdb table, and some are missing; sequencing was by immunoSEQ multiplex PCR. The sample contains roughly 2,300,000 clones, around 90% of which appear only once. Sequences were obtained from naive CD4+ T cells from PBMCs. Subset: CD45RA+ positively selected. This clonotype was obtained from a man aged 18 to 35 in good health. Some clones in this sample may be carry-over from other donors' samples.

The DNA for the CDR3 is TGTGCCAGCAGTCCAGGGGGCGGAATTACCTACGAGCAGTACTTC. Protein: CASSPGGGITYEQYF. The J gene is TRBJ2-7, the V gene TRBV28; 8 bases are a match to TRBD1. The CDR3 contains 15 residues. After removal of 5 bases from V and 2 bases from J, the junction contained 8 bases not matched to a gene. CDR1 and CDR2 (germline): MDHEN, SYDVKM.